This is a list of T cell receptor beta chains from one sample in a study of shared clonotypes between healthy human individuals. Only in-frame clones appear in the TCRdb table, and some are missing; sequencing was by immunoSEQ multiplex PCR. In the table there are a few million clones, roughly 92% of which are singletons. The sample comprised naive CD4+ T cells sorted from blood. These receptor sequences come from a man younger than 30 in good health. Each CDR3 is given with its conserved first and last residue. A D gene is named only where the DNA matches it firmly. Rows may omit the clone size; those that give it use once, few, many or a size class.

v_gene	abundance	j_gene	d_gene	CDR3nt	CDR3aa
TRBV18	NA	TRBJ1-5	NA	TGTGCCAGCTCACCAACAGGAAGGGATCAGCCCCAGCATTTT	CASSPTGRDQPQHF
TRBV7-9	NA	TRBJ1-2	NA	TGTGCCAGCCGGGAGACCCCTAACTATGGCTACACCTTC	CASRETPNYGYTF
TRBV11-2	NA	TRBJ2-4	NA	TGTGCCAGCAGCTTAGGGGGACTCGTAGCCAAAAACATTCAGTACTTC	CASSLGGLVAKNIQYF
TRBV5-1	NA	TRBJ2-2	TRBD1	TGCGCCAGCAGCCAACACCGGGGACAGGTGGACGCCGGGGAGCTGTTTTTT	CASSQHRGQVDAGELFF
TRBV5-6	NA	TRBJ1-1	TRBD1	TGTGCCAGCAGCCTAGGGACAGGATACACGAACACTGAAGCTTTCTTT	CASSLGTGYTNTEAFF
TRBV30	NA	TRBJ1-1	NA	TGTGCCTGGAGGGGACACTCGAACACTGAAGCTTTCTTT	CAWRGHSNTEAFF
TRBV27	NA	TRBJ2-7	TRBD1	TGTGCCAGCTGCCGGGACAGGAATCGAATTGGCGAGCAGTACTTC	CASCRDRNRIGEQYF
TRBV6-6	NA	TRBJ2-5	NA	TGTGCCAGCAGTGGGGGGGAGACCCAGTACTTC	CASSGGETQYF
TRBV5-1	NA	TRBJ1-1	NA	TGCGCCAGCAGCTACGGGACGGCGAACACTGAAGCTTTCTTT	CASSYGTANTEAFF
TRBV28	few	TRBJ1-5	TRBD1	TGTGCCAGCAGGGGGGACAGGACAGTAGTTCAGCCCCAGCATTTT	CASRGDRTVVQPQHF
TRBV18	NA	TRBJ2-5	NA	TGTGCCAGCTCACCTGGTACCCAAGAGACCCAGTACTTC	CASSPGTQETQYF
TRBV5-1	few	TRBJ1-1	NA	TGCGCCAGCAGCTTGGCCGGGCAGCTTGAAGCTTTCTTT	CASSLAGQLEAFF
TRBV30	NA	TRBJ2-2	TRBD2	TGTGCCTGGAGTGTGCTAGCGGGAGGAATAAACACCGGGGAGCTGTTTTTT	CAWSVLAGGINTGELFF
TRBV5-1	NA	TRBJ2-2	NA	TGCGCCAGCAAATACGGACAGACCGCTTACACCGGGGAGCTGTTTTTT	CASKYGQTAYTGELFF
TRBV18	NA	TRBJ2-7	NA	TGTGCCAGCTCACCCGGGGCGCAGGGGCGGACCGAGCAGTACTTC	CASSPGAQGRTEQYF
TRBV6-5	NA	TRBJ1-5	NA	TGTGCCAGCAGCCGCGGGGAAGGGGGTCAGCCCCAGCATTTT	CASSRGEGGQPQHF
TRBV29-1	NA	TRBJ2-5	TRBD1	TGCAGCGTTGGCCTGGACAGGGACGAGACCCAGTACTTC	CSVGLDRDETQYF
TRBV6-5	NA	TRBJ1-5	TRBD1	TGTGCTAGCAGTACCTCCGGGACAGGGTTGCAGCCCCAGCATTTT	CASSTSGTGLQPQHF
TRBV6-1	once	TRBJ1-5	NA	TGTGCCAGCAGTGATCCGGGCAATCAGCCCCAGCATTTT	CASSDPGNQPQHF
TRBV4-1	NA	TRBJ2-6	NA	TGCGCCAGCAGCCGCCTTATCCCACTAGGCTTAGGGGCCAACGTCCTGACTTTC	CASSRLIPLGLGANVLTF
TRBV5-4	NA	TRBJ1-2	NA	TGTGCCAGCAGCTTGGGAGGCGGCCGCGCTATTTCTAACTATGGCTACACCTTC	CASSLGGGRAISNYGYTF
TRBV28	NA	TRBJ1-2	TRBD1	TGTGCCAGCAGTTCGGACAGGGCTACCCGCTATGGCTACACCTTC	CASSSDRATRYGYTF
TRBV5-1	NA	TRBJ1-6	NA	TGCGCCAGTGGGCAGCCCAATTCACCCCTCCACTTT	CASGQPNSPLHF
TRBV11-2	NA	TRBJ2-3	TRBD2	TGTGCCAGCAGTCTTCTAGCGGGAGGCACAGATACGCAGTATTTT	CASSLLAGGTDTQYF
TRBV6-6	once	TRBJ2-3	NA	TGTGCCACGCTGGGGGTGCGGGCGACAGATACGCAGTATTTT	CATLGVRATDTQYF
TRBV28	NA	TRBJ1-2	NA	TGTGCCAGCAGTAGATCCACCGGGGGCTACACCTTC	CASSRSTGGYTF
TRBV7-9	NA	TRBJ2-1	TRBD2	TGTGCCAGCAGCCCTAGCGGGAAGCGGAACTATGAGCAGTTCTTC	CASSPSGKRNYEQFF
TRBV11-2	NA	TRBJ2-2	TRBD2	TGTGCCAGCAGCTTAGCGGGGGGAAACACCGGGGAGCTGTTTTTT	CASSLAGGNTGELFF
TRBV5-5	NA	TRBJ2-3	NA	TGTGCCAGCAGACTCGCTCCCCACACAGATACGCAGTATTTT	CASRLAPHTDTQYF
TRBV19	NA	TRBJ2-3	NA	TGTGCCAGTAGTATAGGGGCGAAAACTAGCACAGATACGCAGTATTTT	CASSIGAKTSTDTQYF
TRBV25-1	NA	TRBJ2-7	NA	TGTGCCAGCAGTGAAACTGGGTGGGAGCAGTACTTC	CASSETGWEQYF
TRBV2	NA	TRBJ1-1	TRBD1	TGTGCCAGCAGCAACCCCGGGACAGGGGCCTTTGAAGCTTTCTTT	CASSNPGTGAFEAFF
TRBV12-5	NA	TRBJ1-5	NA	TGTGCTAGTGGTTTGGTATTCGGACAAGGGAGCAATCAGCCCCAGCATTTT	CASGLVFGQGSNQPQHF
TRBV5-6	NA	TRBJ2-1	NA	TGTGCCAGCAGCTCTCGACAGAGCTCCTACAATGAGCAGTTCTTC	CASSSRQSSYNEQFF
TRBV5-1	few	TRBJ1-1	NA	TGCGCCAGCAGCTCCCCCGGGGAAGCTTTCTTT	CASSSPGEAFF